These 9 T cell receptor beta chains originate from one sample sequenced in a study of blood T cell repertoires in COVID-19. Method: immunoSEQ multiplex PCR; TCRdb's copy keeps in-frame clones and lacks some. This sample has around 100,000 clones; about 75% occur once, and the top ten carry about 6.5%. Sample: peripheral blood. Receptors were obtained from a man older than 75 with acute or convalescent COVID-19.

This clone is a singleton in its sample. The gene calls are TRBV10-2 and TRBJ1-3, with a tentative D call TRBD1 (6 bases). Germline loops: CDR1 WSHSY, CDR2 SAAADI. This CDR3 spans 15 amino acids. V lost 1 base to trimming and J lost 0 bases, with 7 bases between them. The CDR3 nucleotides are TGCGCCAGCAGTGAGTACAGGGCCTCTGGAAACACCATATATTTT. Translated: CASSEYRASGNTIYF.

This rearrangement joins TRBV5-1 to TRBJ2-3; TRBD1 aligns across 7 bases. Germline-derived CDR1 and CDR2 are SGHRS and YFSETQ. The CDR3 runs to 13 residues. With 2 bases clipped from V and 4 bases from J, the junction kept 1 base outside the gene matches. In DNA form, the CDR3 reads TGCGCCAGCAGCTTAACAGGGGCAGATACGCAGTATTTT. Amino acids: CASSLTGADTQYF.

This rearrangement joins TRBV24-1 to TRBJ2-1; 9 nucleotides match TRBD1. The CDR3 is 14 amino acids. The V and J ends lost 7 bases and 9 bases, in that order; junction bases with no gene match: 9. Per germline, CDR1 KGHDR and CDR2 SFDVKD. CDR3 loop: CATSSGQGWGEQFF. The DNA of the CDR3 is TGTGCCACCAGCTCGGGACAGGGTTGGGGTGAGCAGTTCTTC.

This clone occurred many times. The chain is built from TRBV29-1 and TRBJ2-3; 11 positions match TRBD2. Germline V gives CDR1 SQVTM, CDR2 ANQGSEA. The V gene end was trimmed by 6 bases and the J gene end by 0 bases; junction bases not matched to a gene: 5. This CDR3 contains 15 residues. For the CDR3, the DNA is TGCAGCGTGACGGGGACTAGCGGTAGCACAGATACGCAGTATTTT. This codes for CSVTGTSGSTDTQYF.

V gene TRBV30 combines with J gene TRBJ1-4; D is uncertain. The CDR3 is 13 amino acids. The germline V gene has CDR1 GTSNPN and CDR2 SVGIG (reference sequence). V lost 2 bases and J lost 8, with 12 bases in between. This CDR3 reads CAWSWVVGEKLFF. The DNA for the CDR3 is TGTGCCTGGAGTTGGGTGGTCGGGGAAAAACTGTTTTTT.

V gene TRBV19 combines with J gene TRBJ1-6; no definite D call. This CDR3 comprises 12 residues. Trimming took off 0 bases at V and 12 bases at J, with 6 bases between the two ends. Germline V gene data show CDR1 as LNHDA and CDR2 as SQIVND (reference sequence). This CDR3 is CASSIEGGPLHF. DNA of the CDR3: TGTGCCAGTAGTATAGAAGGAGGACCCCTCCACTTT.

This chain connects TRBV27 to TRBJ1-3; no firm D call. V lost 7 bases to trimming and J lost 1 base, with 8 bases between them. This CDR3 comprises 13 residues. In germline, CDR1 is MNHEY, CDR2 SMNVEV (reference sequence). CDR3 sequence reads: CASKSGSGNTIYF. The CDR3 DNA follows: TGTGCCAGCAAATCGGGTTCTGGAAACACCATATATTTT.

This clone was detected a few times. As DNA, the CDR3 is TGTGCCAGCAGTTGGTCGGGACTAAGGGATGAAAAACTGTTTTTT. Its protein is CASSWSGLRDEKLFF. J is TRBJ1-4 and V is TRBV28; D possibly corresponds to TRBD1 (5 bases). The CDR3 runs 15 residues. Between the trimmed V and J ends, which lost 4 bases and 6 bases, there was a span of 15 bases. From germline, CDR1 is MDHEN and CDR2 SYDVKM.

The CDR3 reads CASSQSGETNEKLFF. The CDR3 region has the DNA TGTGCCAGCAGCCAATCGGGGGAAACTAATGAAAAACTGTTTTTT. V gene TRBV14 combines with J gene TRBJ1-4, with a possible D match to TRBD1 (5 bases). V lost 2 bases to trimming and J lost 1 base, with 8 bases between them. The CDR3 runs 15 residues. CDR1 is SGHDN and CDR2 is FVKESK in the germline V gene.